This TCR beta chain stems from a study of T cell responses to AZD1222 COVID-19 vaccine (dated by TCRdb to the early 2020s). Concerning the study at large: Because spike-specific TCR depth and breadth did not differ between the two schedules, AZD1222 recipients who got a second dose at roughly 4 weeks were pooled with those who got a second dose at roughly 12 weeks. Trial participants were enrolled into age subgroups of 18-55, 56-69 and 70-plus years, which contained around 150, 29 and 61 TCR-sequenced participants, respectively. A total of 233 trial participants underwent TCR sequencing, of whom roughly 210 received two doses of AZD1222 and some 26 received two doses of the MenACWY control vaccine.

The CDR3 regions of human TCRbeta chains were analyzed by immunosequencing. In the source study's methods: Repertoire TCRs were matched against a reference library of SARS-CoV-2-specific TCRs generated with the MIRA antigen-specificity platform. Breadth was defined as the fraction of unique TCRs that were SARS-CoV-2-associated, and depth was defined as the fraction of total T cells that were SARS-CoV-2-associated. Using the MIRA data, every spike-specific TCR was mapped to the spike region that the TCR reacted to and assigned to either a CD4 or a CD8 class. Log10-transformed breadth and depth values were compared by one-way ANOVA with Sidak's multiple comparisons tests. In TCRdb, the immuneACCESS table is reduced to in-frame sequences with V and J assigned. These tables do not hold every clone; where another copy was compared, an unresolved V gene accounts for under half, and the others remain unexplained. The V and J calls and clone size were taken over from that table, and D and trimming were inferred from the DNA. The sample table shows about 150,000 clones, and 70% to 90% are seen once. The ten largest clones capture 4.5% to 6.5% of the sample.

As regards this clone: Its antigen target is currently unknown. No qualities accompany the bases; no much larger clone lies one base away.

Taken with the paper, the label for time point translates to: baseline before first vaccination. The vaccinee samples were drawn from two UK trials, COV001 and COV002, one of which was a single-blind randomized controlled phase 2/3 trial testing AZD1222 (ChAdOx1 nCoV-19) in healthy adults. For TCRbeta chain sequencing, PBMC samples from trial participants were taken at day 0 and at day 28 after the second dose. CDR1 and CDR2 are drawn from the germline V gene (reference sequence): GTSNPN, SVGIG. V is pruned by 3 bases and J by 0 bases, leaving 4 bases of the junction without a gene match. The CDR3 numbers 15 residues from cysteine through phenylalanine. Just CDR3 DNA is preserved here, 45 bases in frame from base 1. Study-wide conclusions, independent of this receptor: Because no day 14 peak-response samples were available, repertoires were characterized only after the peak T cell response. After two AZD1222 doses, both the breadth and the depth of spike-specific TCRs were significantly higher than at day 0 and than in MenACWY recipients. Conclusions about previously exposed vaccinees were limited because only six AZD1222 recipients were SARS-CoV-2 seropositive at baseline. In the small 56-69-year group, the increase in depth fell short of significance, most likely because of low power. Vaccine-associated CD4 TCRs spanned the whole spike protein, with dominant responses in regions 160-218 and 743-854. Epitopes outside the regions mutated in the B.1.351 and B.1.1.7 variants were reportedly recognized by nearly half of the unique spike-specific TCRs. Most participants were white British and females outnumbered males, and the authors suggested that clonal diversity may have been underestimated.

This TCR was sampled from an adult in good health. In this chain, TRBV30 is recombined with TRBJ2-2; the central 7 bases match TRBD2. This specimen was peripheral blood, taken on day 0 of AZD1222 vaccination. The CDR3 amino acid sequence is: CAWSLGLANTGELFF. The DNA sequence reads TGTGCCTGGAGCCTCGGACTAGCGAACACCGGGGAGCTGTTTTTT.